This TCR beta chain originates from a study of blood T cells in healthy people across ages. Together with a sample-barcoded 5' primer, a J-beta primer mix was included in a second PCR lasting roughly 6 to 12 cycles. TCRdb analysed the 5' RACE reads with MiXCR anew, one entry per CDR3 protein. The sample consists of just under 550,000 distinct CDR3 sequences, more than 20% of them appearing once. The CDR3 covers 14 residues. V lost 0 bases and J lost 8, with 14 bases in between. Germline-derived CDR1 and CDR2 are SNHLY and FYNNEI. The same sample was also used in a study of T cells of mothers and their children.

This clonotype was sampled from a boy aged 5-17 years in good health. J is TRBJ2-7 and V is TRBV2; D not resolved. Sequenced material: blood. CDR3 in amino acids: CASSEALLGGQQYF. The CDR3 DNA reads as TGTGCCAGCAGTGAAGCGCTTCTAGGCGGTCAGCAGTACTTC.